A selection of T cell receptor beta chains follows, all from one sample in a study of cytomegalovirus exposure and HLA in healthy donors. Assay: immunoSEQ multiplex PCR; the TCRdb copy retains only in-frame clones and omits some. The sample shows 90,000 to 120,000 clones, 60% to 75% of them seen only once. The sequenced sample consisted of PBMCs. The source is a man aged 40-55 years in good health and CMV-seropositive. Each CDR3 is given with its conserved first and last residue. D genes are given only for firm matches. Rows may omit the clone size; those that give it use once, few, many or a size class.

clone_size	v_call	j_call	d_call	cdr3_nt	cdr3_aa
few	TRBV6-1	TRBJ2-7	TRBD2	TGTGCCAGCAGTGAAGCGGTCTTCCAGCGGGGGTATCCTTCCTACGAGCAGTACTTC	CASSEAVFQRGYPSYEQYF
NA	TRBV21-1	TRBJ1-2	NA	TGTGCCAGCAGCAAGCGGGCGGTAGGCTATGGCTACACCTTC	CASSKRAVGYGYTF
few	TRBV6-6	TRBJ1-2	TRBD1	TGTGCCAGCAGTTTTGGACAGGGCTATGGCTACACCTTC	CASSFGQGYGYTF
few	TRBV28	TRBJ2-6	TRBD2	TGTGCCAGCAGTCCGGCCACTAGCGCCTCTGGGGCCAACGTCCTGACTTTC	CASSPATSASGANVLTF
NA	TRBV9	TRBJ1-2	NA	TGTGCCAGCCACCGACAGGTAACTGGCTACACCTTC	CASHRQVTGYTF
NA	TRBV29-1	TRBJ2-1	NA	TGCAGCGTTGGGTCAGCCCGGGTGCAGTTCTTC	CSVGSARVQFF
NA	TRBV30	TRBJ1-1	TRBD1	TGTGCCTGGAGTGCTCCAGACAGGGGGCGGGGGGGCACTGAAGCTTTCTTT	CAWSAPDRGRGGTEAFF
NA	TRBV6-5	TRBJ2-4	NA	TGTGCCAGCAGACCCTCCGGGGCCAAAAACATTCAGTACTTC	CASRPSGAKNIQYF
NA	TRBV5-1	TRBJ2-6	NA	TGCGCCAGCAGCTCGCCCGGGGTCTCTGGGGCCAACGTCCTGACTTTC	CASSSPGVSGANVLTF
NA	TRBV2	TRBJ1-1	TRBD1	TGTGCCAGCAGGGAAACAGGGGGGGTGAGCCCTGAAGCTTTCTTT	CASRETGGVSPEAFF
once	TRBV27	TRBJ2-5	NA	TGTGCCAGCAGTTTGACCCCAGCGGGAGAGACCCAGTACTTC	CASSLTPAGETQYF
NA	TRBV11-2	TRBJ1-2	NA	TGTGCCAGCAGGCCGGACAGTAACTATGGCTACACCTTC	CASRPDSNYGYTF
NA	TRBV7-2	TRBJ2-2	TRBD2	TGTGCCAGCAGCCGGACTAGCGGAAACACCGGGGAGCTGTTTTTT	CASSRTSGNTGELFF
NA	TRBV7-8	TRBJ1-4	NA	TGTGCCAGCAGCTCCTATAGATTTGGGGGGTTTGATGAAAAACTGTTTTTT	CASSSYRFGGFDEKLFF
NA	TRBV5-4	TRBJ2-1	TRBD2	TGTGCCAGCAGCTGGACGGGACTAGCGGAGGCCAATGAGCAGTTCTTC	CASSWTGLAEANEQFF
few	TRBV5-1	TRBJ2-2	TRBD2	TGCGCCAGCAAGGGGACTAGCGGGAACACCGGGGAGCTGTTTTTT	CASKGTSGNTGELFF